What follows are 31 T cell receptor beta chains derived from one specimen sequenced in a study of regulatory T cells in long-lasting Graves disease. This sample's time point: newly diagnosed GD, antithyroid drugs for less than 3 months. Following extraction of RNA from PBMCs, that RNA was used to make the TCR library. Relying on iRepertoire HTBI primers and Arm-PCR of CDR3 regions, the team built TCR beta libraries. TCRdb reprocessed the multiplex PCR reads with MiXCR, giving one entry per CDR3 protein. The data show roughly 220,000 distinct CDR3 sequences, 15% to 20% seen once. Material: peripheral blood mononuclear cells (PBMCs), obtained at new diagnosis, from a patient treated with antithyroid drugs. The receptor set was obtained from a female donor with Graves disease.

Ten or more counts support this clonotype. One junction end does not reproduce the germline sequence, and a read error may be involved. Written as DNA, the CDR3 is TGTGCCAGCATTCCGGACATCCAAGATATGCAGTATTTT. Protein sequence: CASIPDIQDMQYF. This rearrangement joins TRBV25-1 to TRBJ2-3, with a possible D match to TRBD1 (5 bases). This CDR3 contains 13 residues. Germline CDR1 MGHDK, CDR2 SYGVNS.

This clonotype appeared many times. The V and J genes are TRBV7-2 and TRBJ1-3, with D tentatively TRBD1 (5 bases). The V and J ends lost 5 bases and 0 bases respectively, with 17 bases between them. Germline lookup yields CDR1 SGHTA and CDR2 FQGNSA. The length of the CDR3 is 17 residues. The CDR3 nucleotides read TGTGCCAGCAGCGTATATGGGGCACCCAGCTCTGGAAACACCATATATTTT. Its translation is CASSVYGAPSSGNTIYF.

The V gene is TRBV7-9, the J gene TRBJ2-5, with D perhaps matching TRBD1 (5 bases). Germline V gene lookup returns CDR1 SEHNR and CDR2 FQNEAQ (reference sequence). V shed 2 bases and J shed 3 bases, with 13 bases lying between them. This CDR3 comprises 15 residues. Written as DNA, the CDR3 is TGTGCCAGCAGCTTAATGGGGCGCCGGGAAGAGACCCAGTACTTC. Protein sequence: CASSLMGRREETQYF. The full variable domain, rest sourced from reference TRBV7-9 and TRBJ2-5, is DTGVSQNPRHKITKRGQNVTFRCDPISEHNRLYWYRQTLGQGPEFLTYFQNEAQLEKSRLLSDRFSAERPKGSFSTLEIQRTEQGDSAMYLCASSLMGRREETQYFGPGTRLLVL.

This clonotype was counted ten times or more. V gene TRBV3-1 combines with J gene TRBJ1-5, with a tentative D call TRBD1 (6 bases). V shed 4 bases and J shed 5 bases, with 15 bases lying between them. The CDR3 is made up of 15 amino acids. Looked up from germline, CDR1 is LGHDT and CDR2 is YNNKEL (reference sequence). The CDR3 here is CASSPGAGSYQPQHF. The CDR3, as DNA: TGTGCCAGCAGCCCAGGGGCAGGGAGTTATCAGCCCCAGCATTTT.

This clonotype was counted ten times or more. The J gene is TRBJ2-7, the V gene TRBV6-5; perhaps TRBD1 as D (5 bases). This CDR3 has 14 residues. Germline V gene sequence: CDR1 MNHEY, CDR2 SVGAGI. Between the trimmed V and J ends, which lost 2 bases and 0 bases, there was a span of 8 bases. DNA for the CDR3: TGTGCCAGCAGTTACGACAGCGCCTCCTACGAGCAGTACTTC. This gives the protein CASSYDSASYEQYF.

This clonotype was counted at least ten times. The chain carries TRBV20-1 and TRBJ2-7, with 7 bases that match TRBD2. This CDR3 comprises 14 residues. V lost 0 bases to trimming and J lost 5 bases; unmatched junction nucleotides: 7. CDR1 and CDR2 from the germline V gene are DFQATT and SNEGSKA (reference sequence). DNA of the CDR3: TGCAGTGCTAGAGAGGTCGGGGACTATGACGAGCAGTACTTC. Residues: CSAREVGDYDEQYF.

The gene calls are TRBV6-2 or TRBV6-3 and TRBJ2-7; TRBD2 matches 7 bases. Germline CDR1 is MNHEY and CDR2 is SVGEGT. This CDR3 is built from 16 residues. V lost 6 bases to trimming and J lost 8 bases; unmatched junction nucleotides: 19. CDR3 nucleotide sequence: TGTGCCAGCAGCCCCCCCTCGCTAGCGGTTAATTTCAAGCAGTACTTC. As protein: CASSPPSLAVNFKQYF.

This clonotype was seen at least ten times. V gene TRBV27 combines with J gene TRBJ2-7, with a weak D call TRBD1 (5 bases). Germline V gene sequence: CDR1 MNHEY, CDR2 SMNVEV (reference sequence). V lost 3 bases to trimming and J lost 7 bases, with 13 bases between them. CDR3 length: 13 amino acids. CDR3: CASSLVAGREQYF. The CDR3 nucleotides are TGTGCCAGCAGTTTGGTGGCAGGGCGGGAGCAGTACTTC.

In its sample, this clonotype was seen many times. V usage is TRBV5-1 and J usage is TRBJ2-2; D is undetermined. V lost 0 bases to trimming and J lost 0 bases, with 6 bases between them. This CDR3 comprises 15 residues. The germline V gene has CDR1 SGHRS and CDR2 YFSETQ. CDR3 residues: CASSLVTANTGELFF. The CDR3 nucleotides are TGCGCCAGCAGCTTGGTGACGGCGAACACCGGGGAGCTGTTTTTT.

The CDR3 region is CASSVASGGWSDIQYF. CDR3 sequence (DNA): TGTGCCAGCAGCGTAGCTTCAGGGGGCTGGAGTGACATTCAGTACTTC. The chain employs TRBV9 and TRBJ2-4; the match to TRBD1 covers 8 bases. This CDR3 comprises 16 residues. Germline V gives CDR1 SGDLS, CDR2 YYNGEE. V was pared by 0 bases and J by 8 bases, with 10 bases of the junction left unmatched.

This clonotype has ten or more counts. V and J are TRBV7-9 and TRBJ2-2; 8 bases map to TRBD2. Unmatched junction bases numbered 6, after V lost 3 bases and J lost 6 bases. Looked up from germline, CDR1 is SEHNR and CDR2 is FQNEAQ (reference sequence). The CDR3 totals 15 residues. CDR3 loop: CASSFSGIFAGELFF. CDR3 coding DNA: TGTGCCAGCAGCTTTAGCGGGATCTTCGCCGGGGAGCTGTTTTTT.

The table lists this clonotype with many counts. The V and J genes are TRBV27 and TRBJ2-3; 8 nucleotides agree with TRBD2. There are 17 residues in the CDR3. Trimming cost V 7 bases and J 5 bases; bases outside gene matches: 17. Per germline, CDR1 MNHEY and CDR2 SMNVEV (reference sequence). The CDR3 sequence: CASIFSLPGLEGDTQYF. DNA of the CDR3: TGTGCCAGCATCTTTTCACTTCCGGGACTAGAGGGAGATACGCAGTATTTT.

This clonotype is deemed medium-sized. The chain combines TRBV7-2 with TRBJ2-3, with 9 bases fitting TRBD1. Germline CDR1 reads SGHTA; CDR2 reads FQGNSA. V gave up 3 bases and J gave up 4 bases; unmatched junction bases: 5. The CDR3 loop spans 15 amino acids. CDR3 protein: CASSFTGGKADTQYF. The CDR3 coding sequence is TGTGCCAGCAGCTTTACAGGGGGCAAGGCAGATACGCAGTATTTT.

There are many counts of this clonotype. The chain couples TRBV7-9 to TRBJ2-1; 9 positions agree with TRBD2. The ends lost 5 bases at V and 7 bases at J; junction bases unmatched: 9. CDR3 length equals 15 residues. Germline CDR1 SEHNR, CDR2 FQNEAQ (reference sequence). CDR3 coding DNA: TGTGCCAGCAGCCAAATAGCGGGAGAGGGGAATGAGCAGTTCTTC. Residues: CASSQIAGEGNEQFF.

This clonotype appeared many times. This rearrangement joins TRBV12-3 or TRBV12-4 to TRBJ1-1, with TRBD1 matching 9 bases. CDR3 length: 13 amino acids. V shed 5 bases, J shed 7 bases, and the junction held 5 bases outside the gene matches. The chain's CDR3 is CASSNRGQDEAFF. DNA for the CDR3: TGTGCCAGCAGTAACAGGGGGCAGGATGAAGCTTTCTTT.

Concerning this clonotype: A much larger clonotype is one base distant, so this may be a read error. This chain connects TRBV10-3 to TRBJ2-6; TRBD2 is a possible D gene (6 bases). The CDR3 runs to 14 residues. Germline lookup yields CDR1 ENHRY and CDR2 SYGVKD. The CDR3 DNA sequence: TGTGCCGCAAAAAGGGACTCTGGGGCCAACGTCCTGGCTTTC. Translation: CAAKRDSGANVLAF.

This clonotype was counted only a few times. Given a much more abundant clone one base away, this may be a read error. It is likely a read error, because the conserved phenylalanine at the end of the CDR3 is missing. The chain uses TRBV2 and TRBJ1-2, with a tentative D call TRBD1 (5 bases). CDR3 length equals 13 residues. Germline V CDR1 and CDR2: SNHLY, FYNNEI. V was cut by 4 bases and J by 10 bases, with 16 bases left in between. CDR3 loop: CASSAGGGRAYTL. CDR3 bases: TGTGCCAGCAGTGCGGGCGGGGGACGGGCCTACACCCTC.

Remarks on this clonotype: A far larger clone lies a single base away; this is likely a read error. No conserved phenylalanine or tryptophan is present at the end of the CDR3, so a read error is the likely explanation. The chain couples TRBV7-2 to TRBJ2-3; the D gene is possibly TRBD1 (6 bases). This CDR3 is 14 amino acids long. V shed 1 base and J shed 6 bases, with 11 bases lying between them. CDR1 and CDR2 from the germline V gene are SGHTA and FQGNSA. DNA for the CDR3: TGTGCCAGCAGCTTAGAGGGGGAACTCGATACGCAGTATATT. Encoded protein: CASSLEGELDTQYI.

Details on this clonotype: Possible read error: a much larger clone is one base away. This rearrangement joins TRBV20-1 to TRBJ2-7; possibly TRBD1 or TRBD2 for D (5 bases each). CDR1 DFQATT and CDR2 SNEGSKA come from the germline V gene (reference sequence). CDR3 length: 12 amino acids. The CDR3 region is CSATRDVYERYF. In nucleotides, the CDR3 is TGCAGTGCCACCCGGGACGTTTACGAGCGGTACTTC.

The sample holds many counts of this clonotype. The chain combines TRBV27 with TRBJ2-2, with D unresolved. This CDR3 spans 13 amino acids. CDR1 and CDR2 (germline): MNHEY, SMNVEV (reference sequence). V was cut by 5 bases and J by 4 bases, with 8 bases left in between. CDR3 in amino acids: CASSPDFTGELFF. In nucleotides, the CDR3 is TGTGCCAGCAGTCCCGACTTCACCGGGGAGCTGTTTTTT.

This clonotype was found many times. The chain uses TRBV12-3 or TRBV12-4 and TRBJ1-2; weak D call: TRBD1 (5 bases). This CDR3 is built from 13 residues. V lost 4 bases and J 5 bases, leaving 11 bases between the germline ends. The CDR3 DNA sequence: TGTGCCAGCAGTTGGGGGGATAATTATGGCTACACCTTC. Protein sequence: CASSWGDNYGYTF.

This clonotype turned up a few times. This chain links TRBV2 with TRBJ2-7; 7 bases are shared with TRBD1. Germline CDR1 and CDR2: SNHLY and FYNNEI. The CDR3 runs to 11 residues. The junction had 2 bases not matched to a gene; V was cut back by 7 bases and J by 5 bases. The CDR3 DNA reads TGTGCCAGCACCGGACAGGACGAGCAGTACTTC. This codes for CASTGQDEQYF.

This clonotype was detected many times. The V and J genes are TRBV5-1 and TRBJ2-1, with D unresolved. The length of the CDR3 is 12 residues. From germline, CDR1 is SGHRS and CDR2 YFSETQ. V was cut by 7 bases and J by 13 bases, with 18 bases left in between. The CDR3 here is CASASLSDAQFF. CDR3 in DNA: TGCGCCAGCGCGTCCCTCAGTGACGCCCAGTTCTTC.

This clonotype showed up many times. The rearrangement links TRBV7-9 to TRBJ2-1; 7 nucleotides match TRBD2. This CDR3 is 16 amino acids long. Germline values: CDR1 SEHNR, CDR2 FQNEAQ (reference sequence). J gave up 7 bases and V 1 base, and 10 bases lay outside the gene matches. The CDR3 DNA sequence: TGTGCCAGCAGCTTAGGTGTGGGAGGGCCGTGGAATGAGCAGTTCTTC. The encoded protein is CASSLGVGGPWNEQFF.

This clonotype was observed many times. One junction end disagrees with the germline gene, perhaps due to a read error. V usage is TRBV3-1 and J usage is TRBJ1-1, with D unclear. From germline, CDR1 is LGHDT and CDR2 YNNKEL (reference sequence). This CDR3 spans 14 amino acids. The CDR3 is CASSQGRMNTEAFF. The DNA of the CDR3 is TGCGCCAGCAGCCAAGGACGAATGAACACTGAAGCTTTCTTT.

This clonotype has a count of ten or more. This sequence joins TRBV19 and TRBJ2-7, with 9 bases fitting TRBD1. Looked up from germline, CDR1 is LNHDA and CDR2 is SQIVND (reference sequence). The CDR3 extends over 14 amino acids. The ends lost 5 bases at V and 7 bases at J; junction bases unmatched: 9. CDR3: CASSSSPGQGEQYF. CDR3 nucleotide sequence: TGTGCCAGTAGTTCTTCCCCGGGACAGGGTGAGCAGTACTTC.

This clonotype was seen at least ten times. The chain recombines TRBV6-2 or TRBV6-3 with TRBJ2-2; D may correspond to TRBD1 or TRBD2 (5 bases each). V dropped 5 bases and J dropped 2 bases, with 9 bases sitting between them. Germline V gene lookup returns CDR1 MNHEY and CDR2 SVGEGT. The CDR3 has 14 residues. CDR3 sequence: CASSPGPNTGELFF. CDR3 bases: TGTGCCAGCAGTCCGGGACCAAACACCGGGGAGCTGTTTTTT.

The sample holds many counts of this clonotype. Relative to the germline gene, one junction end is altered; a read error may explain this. The CDR3 nucleotides read TGTGCCAGCTCACCCGCGCCCGGGACAGGGTCCTTCGAGCAGTACTTC. Amino acid sequence: CASSPAPGTGSFEQYF. This rearrangement joins TRBV18 to TRBJ2-7; 9 bases align to TRBD1. This CDR3 comprises 16 residues. Germline CDR1 is KGHSH and CDR2 is LQKENI.

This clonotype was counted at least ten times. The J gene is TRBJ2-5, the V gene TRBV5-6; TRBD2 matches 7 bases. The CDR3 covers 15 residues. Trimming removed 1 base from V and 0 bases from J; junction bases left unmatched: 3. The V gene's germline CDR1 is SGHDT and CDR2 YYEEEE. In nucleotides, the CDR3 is TGTGCCAGCAGCTTGTTAGCGGGCCACCAAGAGACCCAGTACTTC. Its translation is CASSLLAGHQETQYF.

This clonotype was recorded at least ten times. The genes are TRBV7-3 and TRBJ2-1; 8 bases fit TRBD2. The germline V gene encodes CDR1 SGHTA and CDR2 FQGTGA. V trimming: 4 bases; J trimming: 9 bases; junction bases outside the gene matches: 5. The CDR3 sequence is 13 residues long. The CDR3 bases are TGTGCCAGCAGCTGGCGACGGGAGGGTGAGCAGTTCTTC. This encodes CASSWRREGEQFF.

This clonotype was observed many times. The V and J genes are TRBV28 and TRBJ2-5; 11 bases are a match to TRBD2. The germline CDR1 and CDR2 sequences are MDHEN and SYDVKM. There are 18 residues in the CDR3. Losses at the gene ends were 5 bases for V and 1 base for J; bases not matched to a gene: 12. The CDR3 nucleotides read TGTGCCAGCAGTCCGACTCCTCCGGGACTAGCGGCCCAAGAGACCCAGTACTTC. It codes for CASSPTPPGLAAQETQYF.